This T cell receptor beta chain is drawn from a study of blood T cell repertoires in COVID-19. Authors' methods: Estimates of nucleated cell counts were drawn from the amplification of reference gene primers. Profiled with immunoSEQ multiplex PCR; TCRdb holds only in-frame clones, not every one. Clone size and the V and J calls come from that table; the DNA yielded D and trimming. The profile covers tens of thousands of clones, with around 80% appearing a single time and 3.5% to 4% taken by the ten largest. Per the germline V gene, CDR1 is MDHEN and CDR2 is SYDVKM. The CDR3 runs 18 residues. V was clipped by 8 bases and J by 2 bases; unmatched bases: 18.

This chain joins TRBV28 and TRBJ1-5; 7 nucleotides agree with TRBD1. The sequence was collected from a woman in her thirties or forties with acute COVID-19. The specimen sequenced was PBMCs or T cells enriched from blood (not recorded which). CDR3 coding DNA: TGTGCCAGCGGACCCATGGTGAGGGGGCGTTCGGGCAATCAGCCCCAGCATTTT. Translating gives CASGPMVRGRSGNQPQHF.